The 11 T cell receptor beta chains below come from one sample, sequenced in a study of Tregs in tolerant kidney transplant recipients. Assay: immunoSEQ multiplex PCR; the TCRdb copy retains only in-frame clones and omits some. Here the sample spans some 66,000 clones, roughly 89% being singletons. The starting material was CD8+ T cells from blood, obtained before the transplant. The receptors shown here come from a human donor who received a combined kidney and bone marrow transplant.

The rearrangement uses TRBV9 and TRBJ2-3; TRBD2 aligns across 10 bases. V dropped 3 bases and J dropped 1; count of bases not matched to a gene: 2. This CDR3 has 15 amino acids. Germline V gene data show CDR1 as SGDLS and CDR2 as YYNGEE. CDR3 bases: TGTGCCAGCAGCGACAGCGGGGGGGGCACAGATACGCAGTATTTT. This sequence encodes CASSDSGGGTDTQYF.

The CDR3 DNA sequence: TGTGCCAGCAGCTTCAGACTAGCAGAAAGCACAGATACGCAGTATTTT. Translation: CASSFRLAESTDTQYF. V and J are TRBV13 and TRBJ2-3; 7 positions match TRBD2. With V trimmed by 3 bases and J by 0 bases, 6 bases remained unmatched. The CDR3 has 16 residues. Germline CDR1 is PRHDT and CDR2 is FYEKMQ (reference sequence).

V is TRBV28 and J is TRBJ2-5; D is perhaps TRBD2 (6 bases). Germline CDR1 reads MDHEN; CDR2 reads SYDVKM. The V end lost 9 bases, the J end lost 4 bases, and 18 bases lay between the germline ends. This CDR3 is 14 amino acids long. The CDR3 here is CASPGRMVRETQYF. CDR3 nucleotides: TGTGCCAGTCCCGGGAGAATGGTAAGAGAGACCCAGTACTTC.

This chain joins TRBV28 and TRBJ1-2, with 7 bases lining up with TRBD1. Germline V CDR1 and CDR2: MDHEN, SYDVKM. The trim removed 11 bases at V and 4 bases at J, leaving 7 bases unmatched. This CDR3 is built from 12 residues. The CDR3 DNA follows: TGTGCCTCTAAGGGGGCCAGCTATGGCTACACCTTC. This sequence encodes CASKGASYGYTF.

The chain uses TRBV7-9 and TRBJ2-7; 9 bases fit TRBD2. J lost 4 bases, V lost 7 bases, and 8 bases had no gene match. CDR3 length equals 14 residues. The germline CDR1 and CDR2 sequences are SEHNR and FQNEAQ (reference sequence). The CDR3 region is CASTALAGSYEQYF. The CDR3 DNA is TGTGCCAGCACCGCACTAGCGGGTTCGTACGAGCAGTACTTC.

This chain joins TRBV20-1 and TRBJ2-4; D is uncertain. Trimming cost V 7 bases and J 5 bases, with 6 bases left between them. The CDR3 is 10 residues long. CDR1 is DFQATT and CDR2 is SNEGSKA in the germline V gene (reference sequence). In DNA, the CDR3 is TGCAGTGTTGCGGAAAACATTCAGTACTTC. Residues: CSVAENIQYF.

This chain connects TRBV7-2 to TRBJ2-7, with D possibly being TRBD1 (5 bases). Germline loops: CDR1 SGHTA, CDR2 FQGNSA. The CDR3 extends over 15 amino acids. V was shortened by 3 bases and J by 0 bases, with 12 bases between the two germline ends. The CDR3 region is CASSFLGAGSYEQYF. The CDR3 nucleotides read TGTGCCAGCAGCTTCTTAGGGGCCGGCTCCTACGAGCAGTACTTC.

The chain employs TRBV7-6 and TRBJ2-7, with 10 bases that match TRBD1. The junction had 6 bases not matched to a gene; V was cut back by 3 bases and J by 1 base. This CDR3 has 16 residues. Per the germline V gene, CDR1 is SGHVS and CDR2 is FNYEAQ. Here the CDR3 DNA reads TGTGCCAGCAGCTTTGTTGGGGACAGGGGTTCCTACGAGCAGTACTTC. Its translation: CASSFVGDRGSYEQYF.

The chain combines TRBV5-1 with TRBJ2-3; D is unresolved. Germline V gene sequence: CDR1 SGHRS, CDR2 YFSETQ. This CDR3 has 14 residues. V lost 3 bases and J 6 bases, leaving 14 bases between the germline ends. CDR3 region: CASSYQSSPDTQYF. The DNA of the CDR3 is TGCGCCAGCAGCTATCAAAGCTCCCCCGATACGCAGTATTTT. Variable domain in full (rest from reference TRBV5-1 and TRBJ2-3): KAGVTQTPRYLIKTRGQQVTLSCSPISGHRSVSWYQQTPGQGLQFLFEYFSETQRNKGNFPGRFSGRQFSNSRSEMNVSTLELGDSALYLCASSYQSSPDTQYFGPGTRLTVL.

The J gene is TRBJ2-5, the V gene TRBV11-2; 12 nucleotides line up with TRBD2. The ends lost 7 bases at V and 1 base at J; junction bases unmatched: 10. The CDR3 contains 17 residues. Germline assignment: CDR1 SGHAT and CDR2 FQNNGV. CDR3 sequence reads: CASKIDPSGRAQETQYF. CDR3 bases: TGTGCCAGCAAAATTGATCCTAGCGGGAGGGCCCAAGAGACCCAGTACTTC.

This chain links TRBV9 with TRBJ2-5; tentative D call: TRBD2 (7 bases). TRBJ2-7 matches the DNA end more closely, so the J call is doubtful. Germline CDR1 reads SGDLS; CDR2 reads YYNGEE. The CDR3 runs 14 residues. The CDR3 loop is CASSRGGGSYEQYF. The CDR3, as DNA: TGTGCCAGCAGCCGAGGGGGGGGTTCCTACGAGCAGTACTTC.